Listed below are T cell receptor beta chains from one sample, sequenced in a study of preoperative IRX-2 immunotherapy in early breast cancer. The table came from immunoSEQ multiplex PCR; TCRdb's copy has only in-frame clones and leaves some out. The sample holds over 35,000 clones, about 95% seen once. Here the sequenced sample was tumor tissue, taken after IRX-2 immunotherapy. Receptors originate from a human donor with breast cancer. Each CDR3 is given with its conserved first and last residue. Each record gives: clone size, D gene, J gene, V gene, CDR3 protein, CDR3 DNA. The D gene is left open where the match is weak. Clone size is shown for a subset of rows, as once, few, many or a class of expanded clone.

>.|TRBD1|TRBJ1-4|TRBV27
CASSLSRTGSATNEKLFF
TGTGCCAGCAGTTTATCACGGACAGGGTCGGCAACTAATGAAAAACTGTTTTTT
>.|.|TRBJ2-1|TRBV7-2
CASSLARRDEQFF
TGTGCCAGCAGCTTAGCGCGGAGGGATGAGCAGTTCTTC
>.|TRBD2|TRBJ2-3|TRBV19
CASSRTSGGGTDTQYF
TGTGCCAGTAGCCGCACTAGCGGGGGGGGTACAGATACGCAGTATTTT
>.|.|TRBJ1-1|TRBV7-9
CASSLVVRANTEAFF
TGTGCCAGCAGCTTAGTCGTCAGGGCGAACACTGAAGCTTTCTTT
>.|.|TRBJ2-3|TRBV5-4
CASSFRQGTDTQYF
TGTGCCAGCAGCTTTAGGCAGGGCACAGATACGCAGTATTTT
>.|TRBD1|TRBJ2-1|TRBV28
CASSSGQGLYGEQFF
TGTGCCAGCAGTTCGGGACAGGGATTATACGGTGAGCAGTTCTTC
>.|TRBD1|TRBJ1-2|TRBV15
CATSRADQRGQDGYTF
TGTGCCACCAGCAGAGCAGACCAAAGGGGGCAGGATGGCTACACCTTC
>.|.|TRBJ1-4|TRBV15
CATSLRAVSGKLFF
TGTGCCACCAGCCTCAGGGCGGTCTCAGGAAAACTGTTTTTT
>.|.|TRBJ1-1|TRBV27
CASSPLGGALNTEAFF
TGTGCCAGCAGTCCCCTCGGGGGGGCCTTGAACACTGAAGCTTTCTTT
>once|TRBD1|TRBJ1-4|TRBV7-2
CASSARQGARVEKLFF
TGTGCCAGCAGCGCCCGACAGGGGGCGAGGGTTGAAAAACTGTTTTTT
>.|.|TRBJ1-2|TRBV18
CASSRSGHQGTYYGYTF
TGTGCCAGCTCACGTTCGGGACACCAGGGGACCTACTATGGCTACACCTTC
>.|.|TRBJ2-2|TRBV11-2
CASSFRVGSGELFF
TGTGCCAGCAGCTTTAGGGTCGGGTCCGGGGAGCTGTTTTTT
>.|.|TRBJ1-2|TRBV14
CASSQDSLGRYYGYTF
TGTGCCAGCAGCCAAGATAGTCTCGGTAGATACTATGGCTACACCTTC
>.|.|TRBJ1-5|TRBV2
CASRGTGYSNQPQHF
TGTGCCAGCAGGGGGACGGGGTATAGCAATCAGCCCCAGCATTTT
>.|TRBD1|TRBJ1-1|TRBV18
CASSPGDRGRTEAFF
TGTGCCAGCTCACCCGGAGACAGGGGCCGCACTGAAGCTTTCTTT
>.|.|TRBJ1-5|TRBV19
CASSIDRARMPQHF
TGTGCCAGTAGTATAGACAGGGCCCGGATGCCCCAGCATTTT
>.|.|TRBJ2-3|TRBV13
CASSPSLLAMQYF
TGTGCCAGCAGCCCAAGCCTTCTAGCTATGCAGTATTTT
>.|.|TRBJ1-1|TRBV4-1
CASSQDRSGNTEAFF
TGCGCCAGCAGCCAAGATAGGTCAGGGAACACTGAAGCTTTCTTT
>.|TRBD1|TRBJ2-1|TRBV7-9
CASSERQGFSYNEQFF
TGTGCCAGCAGCGAGCGACAGGGTTTCTCCTACAATGAGCAGTTCTTC
>.|.|TRBJ2-1|TRBV30
CAWSGVGSPRYNEQFF
TGTGCCTGGAGTGGTGTGGGGAGCCCGCGATACAATGAGCAGTTCTTC
>once|TRBD2|TRBJ2-2|TRBV2
CASGVGAGPYTGELFF
TGTGCCAGCGGAGTAGGAGCGGGGCCTTACACCGGGGAGCTGTTTTTT
>once|TRBD2|TRBJ2-7|TRBV14
CASSQLLAATYEQYF
TGTGCCAGCAGCCAACTCCTAGCGGCGACCTACGAGCAGTACTTC
>.|.|TRBJ2-5|TRBV4-2
CASSQASGAGGETQYF
TGTGCCAGCAGCCAAGCGTCGGGGGCGGGCGGGGAGACCCAGTACTTC
>.|.|TRBJ2-5|TRBV7-6
CASSLAGGTQYF
TGTGCCAGCAGCTTAGCGGGGGGGACCCAGTACTTC
>.|.|TRBJ2-2|TRBV5-4
CASSLIQGGAGELFF
TGTGCCAGCAGCTTGATACAGGGAGGAGCCGGGGAGCTGTTTTTT
>.|.|TRBJ2-1|TRBV27
CASSLSLGVEQFF
TGTGCCAGCAGTTTATCGCTGGGCGTTGAGCAGTTCTTC
>.|TRBD1|TRBJ1-1|TRBV6-5
CASSRWTGGSEAFF
TGTGCCAGCAGTCGATGGACAGGGGGCTCTGAAGCTTTCTTT
>.|.|TRBJ1-2|TRBV10-3
CAISETLGAGTYGYTF
TGTGCCATCAGTGAGACCCTAGGTGCAGGAACCTATGGCTACACCTTC
>.|.|TRBJ2-5|TRBV5-6
CASSLVASDETQYF
TGTGCCAGCAGCTTGGTAGCTAGCGACGAGACCCAGTACTTC
>.|.|TRBJ2-2|TRBV18
CASSPISQERGGELFF
TGTGCCAGCTCACCTATTAGTCAGGAACGTGGCGGGGAGCTGTTTTTT
>.|TRBD1|TRBJ2-7|TRBV11-2
CASSSLRGDRASYEQYF
TGTGCCAGCAGCTCCCTACGAGGGGACAGGGCCTCCTACGAGCAGTACTTC
>.|TRBD2|TRBJ2-1|TRBV2
CASSQPRLAGSSYNEQFF
TGTGCCAGCAGTCAACCAAGACTAGCGGGGAGCTCCTACAATGAGCAGTTCTTC
>once|.|TRBJ1-6|TRBV5-1
CASSFQGMLSPLHF
TGCGCCAGCAGCTTTCAGGGGATGCTATCACCCCTCCACTTT
>.|TRBD1|TRBJ2-7|TRBV7-2
CASSLRATGAYEQYF
TGTGCCAGCAGCTTAAGAGCAACAGGGGCCTACGAGCAGTACTTC
>.|TRBD2|TRBJ2-3|TRBV18
CASSPLSGRDTDTQYF
TGTGCCAGCTCCCCCCTTTCCGGGAGGGACACAGATACGCAGTATTTT
>.|.|TRBJ1-2|TRBV1
CTSSQDHDSPMNYGYTF
TGCACCAGCAGCCAAGATCATGACAGTCCAATGAACTATGGCTACACCTTC
>.|.|TRBJ1-4|TRBV10-2
CASSEPGAEKLFF
TGCGCCAGCAGTGAGCCGGGGGCGGAAAAACTGTTTTTT
>.|.|TRBJ1-2|TRBV27
CASSLAQGRIYGYTF
TGTGCCAGCAGTTTGGCCCAGGGACGGATCTATGGCTACACCTTC
>.|.|TRBJ2-3|TRBV5-1
CASLAQGSSTDTQYF
TGCGCCAGTCTCGCCCAGGGATCTTCCACAGATACGCAGTATTTT
>.|.|TRBJ2-1|TRBV15
CATSRDLPGSNSYNEQFF
TGTGCCACCAGCAGAGATCTCCCGGGGTCAAACTCCTACAATGAGCAGTTCTTC
>.|TRBD1|TRBJ1-6|TRBV19
CASSSGTASNSPLHF
TGTGCCAGTAGTTCGGGGACAGCAAGTAATTCACCCCTCCACTTT
>.|.|TRBJ1-1|TRBV28
CASTSRQSGWVTEAFF
TGTGCCAGCACCTCTCGGCAATCAGGTTGGGTCACTGAAGCTTTCTTT
>once|.|TRBJ2-2|TRBV4-2
CASSQSDSNTGELFF
TGTGCCAGCAGCCAATCGGACAGTAACACCGGGGAGCTGTTTTTT
>.|.|TRBJ1-1|TRBV19
CASSTHGSTIWSETREAFF
TGTGCCAGTAGTACCCACGGGTCAACTATCTGGTCGGAGACTCGGGAAGCTTTCTTT
>.|.|TRBJ2-1|TRBV5-1
CASSLDSGLEQFF
TGCGCCAGCAGCTTGGATAGTGGACTCGAGCAGTTCTTC
>.|.|TRBJ2-4|TRBV10-3
CAISEPPIAKNIQYF
TGTGCCATCAGTGAGCCCCCTATTGCCAAAAACATTCAGTACTTC
>.|.|TRBJ2-1|TRBV7-3
CASSLLGGSYNEQFF
TGTGCCAGCAGCTTATTGGGGGGCTCCTACAATGAGCAGTTCTTC
>.|TRBD1|TRBJ1-2|TRBV19
CASSRQGEIYGYTF
TGTGCCAGTAGTAGACAGGGGGAGATCTATGGCTACACCTTC
>.|.|TRBJ1-4|TRBV6-5
CASSYWGGPNEKLFF
TGTGCCAGCAGTTACTGGGGTGGACCTAATGAAAAACTGTTTTTT
>once|.|TRBJ1-3|TRBV6-6
CASMGRNSGNTIYF
TGTGCCAGCATGGGCAGAAACTCTGGAAACACCATATATTTT
>.|.|TRBJ1-3|TRBV10-3
CATEHSRNTIYF
TGTGCCACCGAACATAGCCGAAACACCATATATTTT
>.|.|TRBJ2-7|TRBV6-6
CASSYQRHRVYEQYF
TGTGCCAGCAGTTACCAACGACACAGGGTTTACGAGCAGTACTTC